This TCR beta chain was captured in a study of T cell changes during pregnancy in multiple sclerosis. Germline loops: CDR1 SEHNR, CDR2 FQNEAQ (reference sequence). The CDR3 runs 14 residues. Deletions cut 2 bases from V and 7 bases from J, with 14 bases between. The data were produced by immunoSEQ multiplex PCR, yet TCRdb's version contains in-frame clones alone and is incomplete. The data contain 60,000 to 65,000 clones, 92% of them seen just once; the ten biggest clones take up around 2.8%. The chain uses TRBV7-9 and TRBJ1-1; D remains ambiguous. The sequence was obtained from a female donor in good health, enrolled as a control in a pregnancy study. This specimen consisted of peripheral blood, obtained in the second trimester of pregnancy. The CDR3: CASSLKTPHGEAFF. The CDR3 region has the DNA TGTGCCAGCAGCTTAAAGACTCCCCACGGTGAAGCTTTCTTT.